These 8 T cell receptor beta chains were sequenced from one sample in a study of neurological immune-mediated disorders. From the 5' RACE reads, TCRdb called clonotypes with MiXCR, one entry per CDR3 protein. Among 20,000 to 30,000 distinct CDR3 sequences listed, approximately 2.7% were seen once. Sequenced: PBMCs. The origin of the receptors is a woman between 45 and 60 years old with multiple sclerosis.

In its sample, this clonotype was seen many times. In nucleotides, the CDR3 is TGCAGTGCCAGACTCCAGGGGTGGCGTACTGAAGCTTTCTTT. This translates into CSARLQGWRTEAFF. The chain links TRBV20-1 to TRBJ1-1, with D perhaps TRBD1 (6 bases). Trimming removed 6 bases from V and 5 bases from J, with 19 bases in between. Germline values: CDR1 DFQATT, CDR2 SNEGSKA (reference sequence). The CDR3 has 14 residues.

The rearrangement joins TRBV20-1 to TRBJ2-2, with 7 nucleotides matching TRBD2. The V gene's germline CDR1 is DFQATT and CDR2 SNEGSKA (reference sequence). V lost 3 bases, J lost 4 bases, and 5 bases stayed unmatched. The length of the CDR3 is 14 residues. The CDR3: CSARPGGATGELFF. The CDR3 DNA reads as TGCAGTGCTAGGCCGGGAGGCGCCACCGGGGAGCTGTTTTTT.

Ten or more counts support this clonotype. CDR3 in amino acids: CASSLTGGNTEAFF. The CDR3 DNA reads TGTGCCAGCAGTTTAACAGGGGGGAACACTGAAGCTTTCTTT. V is TRBV6-5 and J is TRBJ1-1; the match to TRBD1 covers 8 bases. The V gene's germline CDR1 is MNHEY and CDR2 SVGAGI. The V gene end was trimmed by 4 bases and the J gene end by 1 base; junction bases not matched to a gene: 2. CDR3 length equals 14 residues.

This clonotype ranks as medium-sized (0.01 to 0.1%). The DNA for the CDR3 is TGCAGTGCTAGGTTCGGCCTAGCGGAAGAGACCCAGTACTTC. Amino acid sequence: CSARFGLAEETQYF. The gene calls are TRBV20-1 and TRBJ2-5, with TRBD2 matching 7 bases. Germline V gives CDR1 DFQATT, CDR2 SNEGSKA (reference sequence). V lost 3 bases to trimming and J lost 3 bases; unmatched junction nucleotides: 7. CDR3 size: 14 residues.

This clonotype was detected many times. CDR3 residues: CAISESGQRGRVKQFF. DNA of the CDR3: TGTGCCATCAGTGAGTCGGGCCAGCGGGGGCGGGTAAAGCAGTTCTTC. The chain joins TRBV10-3 to TRBJ2-1; 8 bases match TRBD2. The germline V gene encodes CDR1 ENHRY and CDR2 SYGVKD. With V trimmed by 0 bases and J by 11 bases, 12 bases remained unmatched. This CDR3 contains 16 residues.

This clonotype was seen repeatedly, ten times or more. The V gene is TRBV5-1, the J gene TRBJ2-1, with 8 bases that match TRBD1. V gave up 2 bases and J gave up 0 bases; unmatched junction bases: 4. Germline CDR1 is SGHRS and CDR2 is YFSETQ. CDR3 size: 16 residues. The CDR3 bases are TGCGCCAGCAGCTTAAGACAGGGGAACTCCTACAATGAGCAGTTCTTC. Amino acids: CASSLRQGNSYNEQFF. The variable domain in full, completed from reference TRBV5-1 and TRBJ2-1, reads KAGVTQTPRYLIKTRGQQVTLSCSPISGHRSVSWYQQTPGQGLQFLFEYFSETQRNKGNFPGRFSGRQFSNSRSEMNVSTLELGDSALYLCASSLRQGNSYNEQFFGPGTRLTVL.

This clonotype was observed a handful of times. This rearrangement joins TRBV18 to TRBJ2-2; D is perhaps TRBD1 (6 bases). CDR1 and CDR2 from the germline V gene are KGHSH and LQKENI. Trimming took off 6 bases at V and 4 bases at J, with 15 bases between the two ends. The CDR3 runs to 15 residues. CDR3 amino acids: CASSPTGLTTGELFF. CDR3 DNA sequence: TGTGCCAGCTCTCCGACAGGTTTGACCACCGGGGAGCTGTTTTTT.

This clonotype is judged medium-sized. This chain uses TRBV29-1 with TRBJ2-3, with TRBD1 matching over 7 bases. J was trimmed by 2 bases and V by 5 bases; bases with no gene match: 10. In germline, CDR1 is SQVTM, CDR2 ANQGSEA. The CDR3 contains 15 residues. The CDR3 nucleotides read TGCAGCGTTACCCGGGACAGTTCTTTCACAGATACGCAGTATTTT. Protein product: CSVTRDSSFTDTQYF.